This TCR beta chain was sequenced for a study of blood T cell repertoires in COVID-19. The CDR3 spans 12 residues. V was shortened by 4 bases and J by 5 bases, with 8 bases between the two germline ends. The germline V gene encodes CDR1 SGHTA and CDR2 FQGTGA. Clones were sequenced by immunoSEQ multiplex PCR, and TCRdb holds only the in-frame ones, with some missing. The repertoire includes 200,000 to 250,000 clones, under 90% of them detected once, and approximately 2% sits in the top ten. The specimen sequenced was PBMCs or T cells enriched from blood (not recorded which). V is TRBV7-3 and J is TRBJ2-5; D uncertain. The clonotype comes from a man aged 55 to 70 who had recovered from COVID-19. CDR3 nucleotides: TGTGCCAGCAGCTACCCTGGCGAGACCCAGTACTTC. As protein: CASSYPGETQYF.